The rows below give T cell receptor beta chains drawn from one sample of a study of cytotoxic CD8 clonotypes in ibrutinib-treated CLL. Profiled with immunoSEQ multiplex PCR; TCRdb holds only in-frame clones, not every one. Among tens of thousands of clones listed, approximately 50% were seen once. Sequences were derived from PBMCs, sampled after 12 months of ibrutinib treatment. All receptors derive from a human donor with chronic lymphocytic leukemia. Both conserved end residues are part of each CDR3. The D gene is left open where the match is weak. For some rows the clone size is stated as once, few or many, or as a class when expanded; others skip it.

cdr3_aa: CASSLTGTGGYTF
cdr3_nt: TGTGCCAGCAGCCTTACAGGGACCGGTGGCTACACCTTC
cdr3_length: 13
clone_size: .
d_call: .
j_call: TRBJ1-2
v_call: TRBV9

cdr3_aa: CASSQDSRTSQYF
cdr3_nt: TGTGCCAGCAGCCAAGATAGTAGGACGTCCCAGTACTTC
cdr3_length: 13
clone_size: many
d_call: .
j_call: TRBJ2-5
v_call: TRBV14

cdr3_aa: CASSLGNEQFF
cdr3_nt: TGTGCCAGCAGTCTCGGCAATGAGCAGTTCTTC
cdr3_length: 11
clone_size: .
d_call: .
j_call: TRBJ2-1
v_call: TRBV9

cdr3_aa: CAWGPSYEQYF
cdr3_nt: TGTGCCTGGGGCCCCTCCTACGAGCAGTACTTC
cdr3_length: 11
clone_size: .
d_call: .
j_call: TRBJ2-7
v_call: TRBV21-1

cdr3_aa: CASSPENWEMNTEAFF
cdr3_nt: TGCGCCAGCAGCCCTGAGAACTGGGAGATGAACACTGAAGCTTTCTTT
cdr3_length: 16
clone_size: .
d_call: .
j_call: TRBJ1-1
v_call: TRBV5-1

cdr3_aa: CATSSDSSYEQYF
cdr3_nt: TGTGCCACCAGCAGCGATTCCTCCTACGAGCAGTACTTC
cdr3_length: 13
clone_size: .
d_call: .
j_call: TRBJ2-7
v_call: TRBV15

cdr3_aa: CASSEVPLGPKGYGYTF
cdr3_nt: TGTGCCAGCAGTGAGGTTCCCTTAGGGCCTAAGGGCTATGGCTACACCTTC
cdr3_length: 17
clone_size: .
d_call: .
j_call: TRBJ1-2
v_call: TRBV2

cdr3_aa: CASSSRDRERIYGYTF
cdr3_nt: TGTGCCAGCAGTTCCCGGGACAGGGAAAGAATTTATGGCTACACCTTC
cdr3_length: 16
clone_size: .
d_call: TRBD1
j_call: TRBJ1-2
v_call: TRBV6-5

cdr3_aa: CASIRLAGNEQYF
cdr3_nt: TGTGCCAGCATCCGACTAGCGGGAAACGAGCAGTACTTC
cdr3_length: 13
clone_size: .
d_call: TRBD2
j_call: TRBJ2-7
v_call: TRBV5-6

cdr3_aa: CASSYPGQRSNQPQHF
cdr3_nt: TGTGCCAGCAGTTACCCGGGACAGAGGAGCAATCAGCCCCAGCATTTT
cdr3_length: 16
clone_size: .
d_call: TRBD1
j_call: TRBJ1-5
v_call: TRBV6-6

cdr3_aa: CASSQQYRQSYEQYF
cdr3_nt: TGTGCCAGCAGCCAGCAGTACAGGCAATCCTACGAGCAGTACTTC
cdr3_length: 15
clone_size: .
d_call: .
j_call: TRBJ2-7
v_call: TRBV4-2

cdr3_aa: CASSASYEQYF
cdr3_nt: TGTGCCAGCAGCGCCTCCTACGAGCAGTACTTC
cdr3_length: 11
clone_size: few
d_call: .
j_call: TRBJ2-7
v_call: TRBV7-2

cdr3_aa: CASGTTGTGSEQYF
cdr3_nt: TGCGCCAGCGGGACAACCGGGACAGGGTCAGAGCAGTACTTC
cdr3_length: 14
clone_size: few
d_call: TRBD1
j_call: TRBJ2-7
v_call: TRBV5-1

cdr3_aa: CASSKGQLGGYGYTF
cdr3_nt: TGTGCCAGCAGTAAGGGACAGCTGGGGGGCTATGGCTACACCTTC
cdr3_length: 15
clone_size: .
d_call: TRBD1
j_call: TRBJ1-2
v_call: TRBV28

cdr3_aa: CASSSTGGANVLTF
cdr3_nt: TGTGCCAGCAGCTCTACTGGGGGGGCCAACGTCCTGACTTTC
cdr3_length: 14
clone_size: .
d_call: .
j_call: TRBJ2-6
v_call: TRBV5-4

cdr3_aa: CASSFPDRYQPQHF
cdr3_nt: TGTGCCAGCAGTTTCCCAGACAGATATCAGCCCCAGCATTTT
cdr3_length: 14
clone_size: .
d_call: .
j_call: TRBJ1-5
v_call: TRBV28

cdr3_aa: CSALVINEQFF
cdr3_nt: TGCAGTGCTCTAGTTATCAATGAGCAGTTCTTC
cdr3_length: 11
clone_size: .
d_call: .
j_call: TRBJ2-1
v_call: TRBV20-1

cdr3_aa: CASSQVLQGFGYGYTF
cdr3_nt: TGTGCCAGCAGCCAAGTCTTACAGGGTTTCGGCTATGGCTACACCTTC
cdr3_length: 16
clone_size: .
d_call: .
j_call: TRBJ1-2
v_call: TRBV4-2

cdr3_aa: CASSSNPLNEQFF
cdr3_nt: TGTGCCAGCAGTTCCAATCCTCTCAATGAGCAGTTCTTC
cdr3_length: 13
clone_size: few
d_call: .
j_call: TRBJ2-1
v_call: TRBV27

cdr3_aa: CAWSRRGAREQFF
cdr3_nt: TGTGCCTGGAGCCGCAGGGGGGCCAGGGAGCAGTTCTTC
cdr3_length: 13
clone_size: .
d_call: .
j_call: TRBJ2-1
v_call: TRBV30

cdr3_aa: CSVETGGTEAFF
cdr3_nt: TGCAGCGTTGAGACAGGGGGCACTGAAGCTTTCTTT
cdr3_length: 12
clone_size: .
d_call: TRBD1
j_call: TRBJ1-1
v_call: TRBV29-1

cdr3_aa: CASLRQGTTEAFF
cdr3_nt: TGTGCCAGCTTACGACAGGGAACAACTGAAGCTTTCTTT
cdr3_length: 13
clone_size: few
d_call: TRBD1
j_call: TRBJ1-1
v_call: TRBV19

cdr3_aa: CAWSRDFDGYTF
cdr3_nt: TGTGCCTGGAGTAGGGACTTCGATGGCTACACCTTC
cdr3_length: 12
clone_size: .
d_call: .
j_call: TRBJ1-2
v_call: TRBV30

cdr3_aa: CASSVPGGGVNTGELFF
cdr3_nt: TGTGCCAGCAGTGTACCAGGGGGCGGGGTGAACACCGGGGAGCTGTTTTTT
cdr3_length: 17
clone_size: .
d_call: TRBD1
j_call: TRBJ2-2
v_call: TRBV2

cdr3_aa: CASSQGPNLGAFF
cdr3_nt: TGCGCCAGCAGCCAAGGACCTAACCTGGGGGCTTTCTTT
cdr3_length: 13
clone_size: .
d_call: .
j_call: TRBJ1-1
v_call: TRBV4-1

cdr3_aa: CASRDRGSDQPQHF
cdr3_nt: TGTGCCAGCCGGGACAGGGGGTCCGATCAGCCCCAGCATTTT
cdr3_length: 14
clone_size: .
d_call: TRBD1
j_call: TRBJ1-5
v_call: TRBV10-3

cdr3_aa: CASSLTGGASYEQYF
cdr3_nt: TGTGCCAGCAGTCTGACAGGGGGCGCATCCTACGAGCAGTACTTC
cdr3_length: 15
clone_size: once
d_call: TRBD1
j_call: TRBJ2-7
v_call: TRBV28

cdr3_aa: CASINPGRTEAFF
cdr3_nt: TGTGCCAGCATCAACCCAGGGCGCACTGAAGCTTTCTTT
cdr3_length: 13
clone_size: .
d_call: .
j_call: TRBJ1-1
v_call: TRBV28

cdr3_aa: CASSPGLAEPSYEQYF
cdr3_nt: TGTGCCAGTAGTCCCGGACTAGCGGAGCCCTCCTACGAGCAGTACTTC
cdr3_length: 16
clone_size: .
d_call: TRBD2
j_call: TRBJ2-7
v_call: TRBV19

cdr3_aa: CASSASYYTDTQYF
cdr3_nt: TGCGCCAGCAGCGCGTCGTATTACACAGATACGCAGTATTTT
cdr3_length: 14
clone_size: .
d_call: .
j_call: TRBJ2-3
v_call: TRBV5-1